The clone carrying this T cell receptor (beta chain) has a handful of counts. Antigen unknown. This record comes from a study of vaccination effects on CD4 cells after COVID-19. Study details: After the second dose, samples were taken at median day 72. The culture medium for some 2 million PBMC per well included roughly 10 IU/ml IL-2 and around 9.9 ug/ml peptides.

Assay: immunoSEQ multiplex PCR; the TCRdb copy retains only in-frame clones and omits some. The sample has under 55,000 clones, about three quarters seen once; the top ten hold 5.5% to 8%. The culture ran for roughly 10 days before CD4+ T cells were isolated. Either the BNT162b2 or mRNA-1273 vaccine was given to participants in two doses. The sequence was collected from a human donor who received a COVID-19 vaccine. The starting material was CD4+ T cells from PBMCs cultured without peptide, obtained after COVID-19 vaccination.

CDR3 in DNA: TGTGCCAGCAGCGTAGCTTCAGGGAGGAATGGCTACACCTTC. This codes for CASSVASGRNGYTF. The chain carries TRBV9 and TRBJ1-2; weak D call: TRBD1 (5 bases). Looked up from germline, CDR1 is SGDLS and CDR2 is YYNGEE. Trimming cost V 0 bases and J 6 bases, with 12 bases left between them. The length of the CDR3 is 14 residues. The variable domain in full, with the rest retrieved from reference TRBV9 and TRBJ1-2, is DSGVTQTPKHLITATGQRVTLRCSPRSGDLSVYWYQQSLDQGLQFLIQYYNGEERAKGNILERFSAQQFPDLHSELNLSSLELGDSALYFCASSVASGRNGYTFGSGTRLTVV.